This T cell receptor beta chain is from a study of cytomegalovirus exposure and HLA in healthy donors. Regarding this clone: What it binds is unknown.

13 Jbeta primers and 60 Vbeta primers were used for the PCR. Original processing notes: The authors later counted about 80 million unique TCR beta chains, about 11 million of them shared. The table came from immunoSEQ multiplex PCR; TCRdb's copy has only in-frame clones and leaves some out. The V and J calls and clone size are taken from that table; D and trimming were inferred from the DNA. Altogether around 150,000 clones are present, more than 80% being singletons, with the ten largest covering around 6.7%. CDR3 length: 15 amino acids. V was pared by 4 bases and J by 2 bases, with 6 bases of the junction left unmatched. Per germline, CDR1 MNHNS and CDR2 SASEGT. Study-level results: Analysis performed later found roughly 18,000 TCR beta sequences associated with HLA alleles at 0.05 false discovery rate. Donors belonging to an Asian-associated ancestry cluster reportedly showed fewer N-insertions in productive TCRs than the approximately 670-donor mean, according to what a later analysis found. The later analysis indicated that the majority of CMV-associated TCR beta chains appeared HLA-restricted.

Material: PBMCs. The TCR sequence derives from a woman aged 30 to 39 in good health and CMV-seropositive. The rearrangement uses TRBV6-1 and TRBJ2-7; 9 bases map to TRBD1. The CDR3 region is CASSVSRTGAYEQYF. In DNA form, the CDR3 reads TGTGCCAGCAGTGTATCCCGGACAGGGGCCTACGAGCAGTACTTC.